This TCR beta chain was found in a study of long-term antiretroviral therapy in people with HIV. Study overall: A decade or so separates the oldest specimens from the later 2015 immediate-ART recommendation.

At minimum, one pre-ART and two post-ART PBMC samples were obtained from each donor. V gave up 7 bases and J gave up 3 bases; unmatched junction bases: 5. This CDR3 has 15 residues. Germline V gives CDR1 LNHDA, CDR2 SQIVND (reference sequence). Sequencing used immunoSEQ v3.0 at survey level. Generated by immunoSEQ multiplex PCR, the TCRdb table keeps only in-frame clones and is missing some. The sample shows 30,000 to 40,000 clones, about 76% of them seen only once. Sequencing was performed on unsorted PBMCs, taken 1.9 years after starting antiretroviral therapy. This receptor was obtained from a man younger than 35 with HIV. The chain is built from TRBV19 and TRBJ2-2; 10 nucleotides line up with TRBD1. The CDR3 region is CASMWGTGDTGELFF. The CDR3 bases are TGTGCCAGTATGTGGGGGACAGGGGACACCGGGGAGCTGTTTTTT.